The TCR beta chain under discussion was sequenced for a study of graft-versus-host responses after intestinal transplantation. Study-wide context: Recipients received multivisceral, liver-intestinal, or isolated intestinal transplants. Study-level findings and limits: The study associated peak circulating GvH clone levels with early post-transplant HvG declines.

Libraries were prepared by immunoSEQ multiplex PCR; TCRdb keeps only in-frame clonotypes and omits some of them. The table lists approximately 92,000 clones, 85% to 95% of them singletons. The CDR3 is 14 residues long. After removal of 5 bases from V and 1 base from J, the junction contained 5 bases not matched to a gene. Germline CDR1 and CDR2: SGHVS and FNYEAQ. Concerning this clone itself: Its antigen is not identified.

Source: unstimulated CD8+ T cells sorted from spleen or lymph node cells, taken before intestinal transplant. V gene TRBV7-6 combines with J gene TRBJ2-7; 7 bases are a match to TRBD2. The TCR comes from a human donor who received an intestinal transplant. The DNA of the CDR3 is TGTGCCAGCAGCCCAAGCGGGGCGTCCTACGAGCAGTACTTC. It codes for CASSPSGASYEQYF.